A selection of T cell receptor beta chains follows, all from one sample in a study of shared clonotypes between healthy human individuals. Assay: immunoSEQ multiplex PCR; the TCRdb copy retains only in-frame clones and omits some. The sample has over 2,000,000 clones, 90% to 95% seen once. Sequenced material: naive CD8+ T cells from PBMCs. Receptors were obtained from a man aged 18 to 35 in good health. Some clones in this sample may be carry-over from other donors' samples. CDR3s include the opening cysteine and the closing phenylalanine or tryptophan. Fields, in order: J gene, D gene, clone size, V gene, CDR3 protein, CDR3 DNA. D genes are given only for firm matches. The size of a clone is reported for some rows only, either as once, few or many, or as a class for expanded clones.

>TRBJ2-7|.|.|TRBV12-5
CASGSFGKQYF
TGTGCTAGTGGTTCATTTGGAAAGCAGTACTTC
>TRBJ1-5|TRBD1|.|TRBV28
CASARDRGNQPQHF
TGTGCCAGCGCCCGGGACAGGGGCAATCAGCCCCAGCATTTT
>TRBJ2-1|.|.|TRBV18
CASSPQSWNEQFF
TGTGCCAGCTCACCACAATCGTGGAATGAGCAGTTCTTC
>TRBJ2-7|TRBD2|.|TRBV7-9
CASSTPVASGSYEQYF
TGTGCCAGCAGCACCCCAGTGGCTAGCGGGAGTTACGAGCAGTACTTC
>TRBJ1-1|.|few|TRBV7-4
CASSLTTCTEAFF
TGTGCCAGCAGCTTAACGACGTGTACTGAAGCTTTCTTT
>TRBJ2-7|.|.|TRBV6-6
CASSAWGYEQYF
TGTGCCAGCAGTGCGTGGGGGTACGAGCAGTACTTC
>TRBJ2-5|.|.|TRBV2
CASGEWQQETQYF
TGTGCCAGCGGTGAGTGGCAGCAAGAGACCCAGTACTTC
>TRBJ1-6|TRBD1|.|TRBV28
CASRLEVNRGNSPLHF
TGTGCCAGCAGACTCGAAGTTAACAGGGGTAATTCACCCCTCCACTTT
>TRBJ1-2|.|once|TRBV28
CASSRQRGIGFEGGYTF
TGTGCCAGCAGTCGGCAGCGGGGAATCGGATTCGAGGGTGGCTACACCTTC
>TRBJ2-5|.|.|TRBV2
CASDGGTQYF
TGTGCCAGCGACGGCGGGACCCAGTACTTC
>TRBJ2-7|TRBD1|.|TRBV14
CASSHPYRGQGAYEQYF
TGTGCCAGCAGCCACCCTTATCGGGGACAGGGGGCGTACGAGCAGTACTTC
>TRBJ2-7|.|.|TRBV5-1
CASSLGGYEQYF
TGCGCCAGCAGCCTAGGGGGCTACGAGCAGTACTTC
>TRBJ2-3|.|.|TRBV11-2
CASSLYRGTDTQYF
TGTGCCAGCAGCTTATACAGGGGCACAGATACGCAGTATTTT
>TRBJ1-1|.|few|TRBV7-3
CASSLTYAGNTEAFF
TGTGCCAGCAGCTTGACCTACGCAGGGAACACTGAAGCTTTCTTT
>TRBJ1-1|.|.|TRBV28
CASSPGAWRGTEAFF
TGTGCCAGCAGCCCAGGGGCCTGGCGGGGGACTGAAGCTTTCTTT
>TRBJ2-1|TRBD2|.|TRBV18
CASSPTGGPYNEQFF
TGTGCCAGCTCACCAACGGGAGGCCCCTACAATGAGCAGTTCTTC
>TRBJ1-3|.|.|TRBV7-6
CASSLIWGRTHSGNTIYF
TGTGCCAGCAGCCTTATTTGGGGCAGAACCCACTCTGGAAACACCATATATTTT
>TRBJ2-3|TRBD1|.|TRBV28
CAARQGITDTQYF
TGTGCCGCGAGACAGGGTATAACAGATACGCAGTATTTT
>TRBJ2-1|.|.|TRBV9
CASSPGSTTGFQNEQFF
TGTGCCAGCAGCCCCGGTTCGACAACTGGGTTCCAAAATGAGCAGTTCTTC
>TRBJ2-7|TRBD1|.|TRBV5-6
CASSSGTGGHEQYF
TGTGCCAGCAGCTCCGGGACAGGGGGCCACGAGCAGTACTTC
>TRBJ2-3|TRBD1|.|TRBV6-5
CASSYAGTGTDTQYF
TGTGCCAGCAGTTACGCAGGGACAGGCACAGATACGCAGTATTTT
>TRBJ2-3|TRBD2|.|TRBV27
CASSYGRGDTQYF
TGTGCCAGCAGTTACGGGAGGGGGGATACGCAGTATTTT
>TRBJ2-5|.|.|TRBV7-9
CASSFTPGSQKTQYF
TGTGCCAGCAGCTTTACACCGGGGAGTCAAAAGACCCAGTACTTC
>TRBJ2-1|.|.|TRBV7-9
CASSLVLSSYNEQFF
TGTGCCAGCAGCTTAGTTCTGAGCTCCTACAATGAGCAGTTCTTC
>TRBJ2-7|.|.|TRBV28
CASSFLGVRQDYEQYF
TGTGCCAGCAGTTTTCTTGGTGTGCGGCAGGACTACGAGCAGTACTTC
>TRBJ2-1|TRBD1|.|TRBV4-1
CASSRDRGASYNEQFF
TGCGCCAGCAGCCGGGACAGGGGGGCATCCTACAATGAGCAGTTCTTC
>TRBJ2-2|TRBD1|.|TRBV9
CASSFPQGGLQHTGELFF
TGTGCCAGCAGCTTTCCACAGGGGGGCCTACAACACACCGGGGAGCTGTTTTTT
>TRBJ2-7|TRBD2|.|TRBV7-9
CASSRGEGPLHEQYF
TGTGCCAGCAGCCGCGGGGAGGGACCCCTCCACGAGCAGTACTTC
>TRBJ2-5|TRBD2|once|TRBV12-5
CASGLDAVTSGDAPETQYF
TGTGCTAGTGGTTTGGACGCGGTGACTAGCGGGGACGCCCCGGAGACCCAGTACTTC
>TRBJ2-2|.|.|TRBV28
CASKDFTGELFF
TGTGCCAGCAAAGACTTCACCGGGGAGCTGTTTTTT
>TRBJ2-1|.|once|TRBV28
CASSFLMRGNYNEQFF
TGTGCCAGCAGTTTTTTAATGAGGGGGAACTACAATGAGCAGTTCTTC
>TRBJ1-1|TRBD1|.|TRBV13
CASSSGTGNTEAFF
TGTGCCAGCAGCTCCGGGACAGGGAACACTGAAGCTTTCTTT
>TRBJ2-5|.|once|TRBV2
CASSEAVSAGETQYF
TGTGCCAGCAGTGAAGCGGTTAGCGCGGGGGAGACCCAGTACTTC
>TRBJ1-2|TRBD1|.|TRBV4-3
CASSQGQGYGYTF
TGCGCCAGCAGCCAAGGACAGGGGTATGGCTACACCTTC
>TRBJ2-1|.|.|TRBV7-9
CASSPLRGTYNEQFF
TGTGCCAGCAGCCCCCTGCGAGGTACCTACAATGAGCAGTTCTTC
>TRBJ2-7|.|.|TRBV7-9
CASSGDSYEQYF
TGTGCCAGCAGCGGAGACAGCTACGAGCAGTACTTC
>TRBJ1-1|.|.|TRBV13
CASSLLVPDLNTEAFF
TGTGCCAGCAGCTTATTGGTCCCGGATCTGAACACTGAAGCTTTCTTT
>TRBJ1-2|.|.|TRBV4-1
CASSLRLAEHYGYTF
TGCGCCAGCAGCCTTAGACTCGCAGAACACTATGGCTACACCTTC
>TRBJ2-2|.|.|TRBV4-1
CASSQVRPYTGELFF
TGCGCCAGCAGCCAAGTACGTCCTTACACCGGGGAGCTGTTTTTT
>TRBJ1-5|.|.|TRBV11-2
CASSLGTIPDQPQHF
TGTGCCAGCAGCTTAGGGACAATTCCGGATCAGCCCCAGCATTTT
>TRBJ2-2|.|once|TRBV27
CASSFLTYTGELFF
TGTGCCAGCAGTTTTCTAACGTATACCGGGGAGCTGTTTTTT
>TRBJ1-2|.|.|TRBV29-1
CSALLPLNYGYTF
TGCAGCGCACTCCTCCCTCTTAACTATGGCTACACCTTC
>TRBJ1-2|.|.|TRBV6-6
CASLEGGALGYTF
TGTGCCAGCCTGGAGGGCGGGGCCTTGGGCTACACCTTC
>TRBJ2-4|.|.|TRBV28
CASWGENIQYF
TGTGCCAGCTGGGGCGAAAACATTCAGTACTTC
>TRBJ2-2|TRBD2|.|TRBV7-9
CASREPGLAGGGTGELFF
TGTGCCAGCAGGGAACCGGGACTAGCGGGAGGTGGCACCGGGGAGCTGTTTTTT
>TRBJ2-1|TRBD2|.|TRBV7-9
CASSLGLAGVREQFF
TGTGCCAGCAGCTTGGGACTAGCGGGAGTTAGGGAGCAGTTCTTC
>TRBJ1-2|.|.|TRBV6-1
CASSEETAPGYTF
TGTGCCAGCAGTGAAGAAACAGCGCCCGGCTACACCTTC
>TRBJ2-3|TRBD2|once|TRBV7-9
CASLHRDYIF
TGTGCCAGCCTGCATCGGGACTACATATTT
>TRBJ1-3|.|.|TRBV28
CASSRGRNSGNTIYF
TGTGCCAGCAGCCGCGGACGGAACTCTGGAAACACCATATATTTT
>TRBJ2-2|TRBD2|.|TRBV19
CASSIDLGLAGNTGELFF
TGTGCCAGTAGTATAGATCTAGGGCTAGCGGGAAACACCGGGGAGCTGTTTTTT
>TRBJ1-1|.|.|TRBV7-9
CASSPGGGGTEAFF
TGTGCCAGCAGCCCCGGGGGGGGCGGCACTGAAGCTTTCTTT
>TRBJ1-5|TRBD1|.|TRBV7-9
CASSSSSRQGMSNQPQHF
TGTGCCAGCAGCTCCTCCTCGCGACAGGGTATGAGCAATCAGCCCCAGCATTTT
>TRBJ1-5|TRBD1|.|TRBV19
CASSMSGGGQPQHF
TGTGCCAGTAGTATGTCAGGGGGTGGTCAGCCCCAGCATTTT
>TRBJ2-6|.|once|TRBV9
CASSVGSGSGANVLTF
TGTGCCAGCAGCGTAGGGTCGGGCTCTGGGGCCAACGTCCTGACTTTC
>TRBJ1-4|TRBD1|.|TRBV6-7
CASLGTGSF
TGTGCCAGCCTTGGGACAGGGAGTTTT